Following are 21 T cell receptor beta chains from one sample sequenced in a study of cytomegalovirus exposure and HLA in healthy donors. PCR amplification relied on 60 Vbeta primers (plus 13 Jbeta primers). The protocol was immunoSEQ multiplex PCR, while the TCRdb copy is restricted to in-frame clones and leaves out a portion. The sample shows around 150,000 clones, around 80% of them seen only once. Source material: PBMCs. These receptors were taken from a male donor in good health and CMV-seropositive.

This clone was observed a few times. V is TRBV2 and J is TRBJ2-1; a weak D match, TRBD1 (12 bases). Germline values: CDR1 SNHLY, CDR2 FYNNEI. The CDR3 is made up of 20 amino acids. Between the trimmed V and J ends, which lost 4 bases and 2 bases, there was a span of 27 bases. CDR3 DNA sequence: TGTGCCAGCAGTGGGGGACAGGGGGCTAGCGGGAGGTTGGCCTACAATGAGCAGTTCTTC. It translates to CASSGGQGASGRLAYNEQFF.

DNA for the CDR3: TGCAGCGTTGGGGGTCAGGGTGGAGGCTACACCTTC. It codes for CSVGGQGGGYTF. V and J are TRBV29-1 and TRBJ1-2, with a weak D call TRBD1 (5 bases). Trimming stripped 4 bases from V and 8 bases from J, with 14 bases between. Germline CDR1 and CDR2: SQVTM and ANQGSEA. The CDR3 sequence is 12 residues long.

Worth noting for this clone: At one of its ends the junction is not consistent with the germline gene, which may arise from a read error. The identical CDR3 is also encoded by other nucleotide sequences in the sample. The CDR3 protein is CASSGSGGSYEQYF. The CDR3 DNA follows: TGTGCCAGTAGCGGATCAGGGGGGTCCTACGAGCAGTACTTC. The rearrangement links TRBV9 to TRBJ2-7; TRBD1 might be the D (7 bases). The CDR3 runs 14 residues. CDR1 is SGDLS, CDR2 YYNGEE, per germline.

The chain uses TRBV19 and TRBJ1-6, with D uncertain. The CDR3 runs to 17 residues. Trimming took off 0 bases at V and 0 bases at J, with 9 bases between the two ends. Germline V gene lookup returns CDR1 LNHDA and CDR2 SQIVND (reference sequence). This CDR3 reads CASSIDPGSSYNSPLHF. The CDR3 region has the DNA TGTGCCAGTAGTATAGATCCCGGGAGCTCCTATAATTCACCCCTCCACTTT.

The DNA for the CDR3 is TGTGCCAGCAGCCCTCGACAGTACAATGAGCAGTTCTTC. Translating gives CASSPRQYNEQFF. This chain connects TRBV13 to TRBJ2-1, with D tentatively TRBD1 (5 bases). Germline CDR1 and CDR2: PRHDT and FYEKMQ (reference sequence). Trimming cost V 5 bases and J 4 bases, with 9 bases left between them. The CDR3 sequence is 13 residues long. Looking up the rest from reference TRBV13 and TRBJ2-1 gives the full variable domain: AAGVIQSPRHLIKEKRETATLKCYPIPRHDTVYWYQQGPGQDPQFLISFYEKMQSDKGSIPDRFSAQQFSDYHSELNMSSLELGDSALYFCASSPRQYNEQFFGPGTRLTVL.

There are a few counts of this clone. The chain employs TRBV11-2 and TRBJ2-1; maybe TRBD2 (6 bases). Looked up from germline, CDR1 is SGHAT and CDR2 is FQNNGV. V dropped 5 bases and J dropped 2 bases, with 16 bases sitting between them. This CDR3 spans 16 amino acids. CDR3 in DNA: TGTGCCAGCAGCCAGAGGGGAGGTGGCCCCTACAATGAGCAGTTCTTC. Translating gives CASSQRGGGPYNEQFF.

This chain joins TRBV29-1 and TRBJ1-1, with a tentative D call TRBD1 (6 bases). With 8 bases removed from V and 4 bases from J, the gap between germline ends came to 14 bases. The CDR3 has 12 residues. Germline V gene sequence: CDR1 SQVTM, CDR2 ANQGSEA. The CDR3 sequence is CSPAGGLTEAFF. The CDR3, as DNA: TGCAGCCCCGCGGGGGGGCTCACTGAAGCTTTCTTT.

The chain uses TRBV7-6 and TRBJ1-1; 8 bases are a match to TRBD1. V trimming: 5 bases; J trimming: 11 bases; junction bases outside the gene matches: 10. The germline V gene has CDR1 SGHVS and CDR2 FNYEAQ. The CDR3 has 13 amino acids. CDR3 in amino acids: CASSQDRGAVAFF. The DNA of the CDR3 is TGTGCCAGCAGCCAAGACAGGGGCGCGGTGGCTTTCTTT.

CDR3 region: CASSTRQDRSYNEQFF. CDR3 sequence (DNA): TGTGCCAGCAGTACAAGACAGGATCGCTCCTACAATGAGCAGTTCTTC. J is TRBJ2-1 and V is TRBV27; D may be TRBD1 (6 bases). From germline, CDR1 is MNHEY and CDR2 SMNVEV (reference sequence). Trimming took off 5 bases at V and 0 bases at J, with 14 bases between the two ends. The CDR3 loop spans 16 amino acids.

The chain has TRBV9 and TRBJ2-4, with TRBD1 as a possible D gene (5 bases). Between the trimmed V and J ends, which lost 4 bases and 6 bases, there was a span of 14 bases. The CDR3 has 14 amino acids. Germline V gene data show CDR1 as SGDLS and CDR2 as YYNGEE. This CDR3 reads CASSPWGVGNIQYF. The CDR3 DNA sequence: TGTGCCAGCAGCCCTTGGGGCGTCGGAAACATTCAGTACTTC.

The V and J genes are TRBV7-9 and TRBJ2-5, with 8 bases matching TRBD1. Germline V CDR1 and CDR2: SEHNR, FQNEAQ (reference sequence). V lost 5 bases and J lost 5; bases outside the gene matches: 10. The CDR3 covers 15 residues. This chain's CDR3 is CASSHVRTGSETQYF. The DNA of the CDR3 is TGTGCCAGCAGCCACGTAAGGACAGGGTCGGAGACCCAGTACTTC.

The chain joins TRBV5-5 to TRBJ1-2, with 7 bases identical to TRBD1. V lost 2 bases to trimming and J lost 6 bases; unmatched junction nucleotides: 4. The CDR3 runs 13 residues. Looked up from germline, CDR1 is SGHKS and CDR2 is YYEKEE (reference sequence). CDR3 sequence reads: CASSFGTANGYTF. CDR3 DNA sequence: TGTGCCAGCAGCTTCGGGACAGCGAATGGCTACACCTTC.

This clone was counted a few times. The chain recombines TRBV5-8 with TRBJ1-1, with TRBD1 matching 9 bases. The CDR3 is made up of 14 amino acids. CDR1 SGHTS and CDR2 YDEGEE come from the germline V gene. The J segment lost 1 base and the V segment lost 3 bases, leaving 1 base of the junction unmatched. DNA of the CDR3: TGTGCCAGCAGCTCGGGACAGGGGAACACTGAAGCTTTCTTT. Residues: CASSSGQGNTEAFF.

CDR3 sequence: CASSPRANTGELFF. In nucleotides, the CDR3 is TGTGCCAGCAGCCCCCGCGCGAACACCGGGGAGCTGTTTTTT. This chain joins TRBV7-2 and TRBJ2-2, with D unresolved. The CDR3 runs to 14 residues. Trimming removed 5 bases from V and 0 bases from J, with 7 bases in between. Germline assignment: CDR1 SGHTA and CDR2 FQGNSA.

The chain is built from TRBV11-2 and TRBJ1-4, with a tentative D call TRBD1 (5 bases). Germline loops: CDR1 SGHAT, CDR2 FQNNGV. The CDR3 has 14 amino acids. V lost 6 bases to trimming and J lost 6 bases, with 14 bases between them. CDR3 bases: TGTGCCAGCAGACCAGGGTATTTGGATGAAAAACTGTTTTTT. Protein sequence: CASRPGYLDEKLFF.

This clone has only one observation. This chain connects TRBV11-3 to TRBJ2-3, with D possibly matching TRBD2 (6 bases). Germline V gene data show CDR1 as SGHNT and CDR2 as YENEEA. The V end was cut by 1 base, the J end by 4 bases, with 15 bases between. The CDR3 loop spans 16 amino acids. CDR3 sequence (DNA): TGTGCCAGCAGCTTAGGGACGGCCGGGGGATCAGATACGCAGTATTTT. Protein product: CASSLGTAGGSDTQYF.

The CDR3 nucleotides read TGTGCCATCAGGGTAATGGGGCCCACCGGGGAGCTGTTTTTT. Translating gives CAIRVMGPTGELFF. The chain links TRBV10-3 to TRBJ2-2; weak D call: TRBD1 (5 bases). Germline V gene data show CDR1 as ENHRY and CDR2 as SYGVKD. V dropped 6 bases and J dropped 4 bases, with 12 bases sitting between them. This CDR3 comprises 14 residues.

The rearrangement uses TRBV19 and TRBJ2-1; 10 positions agree with TRBD2. The CDR3 length is 16 residues. V was pared by 4 bases and J by 4 bases, with 7 bases of the junction left unmatched. In germline, CDR1 is LNHDA, CDR2 SQIVND (reference sequence). CDR3 DNA sequence: TGTGCCAGTAGTACCATACTAGCGGGACTATACAATGAGCAGTTCTTC. Encoded protein: CASSTILAGLYNEQFF.

This chain uses TRBV18 with TRBJ1-4, with TRBD1 identical over 8 bases. V shed 2 bases, J shed 8 bases, and the junction held 7 bases outside the gene matches. This CDR3 comprises 15 residues. Germline V gene lookup returns CDR1 KGHSH and CDR2 LQKENI. The CDR3 nucleotides are TGTGCCAGCTCACCAAAGGACAGGGCGGGGGAAAAACTGTTTTTT. Translating it yields CASSPKDRAGEKLFF.

The chain combines TRBV5-6 with TRBJ1-5; 7 bases agree with TRBD1. CDR1 is SGHDT, CDR2 YYEEEE, per germline. The trim removed 3 bases at V and 4 bases at J, leaving 4 bases unmatched. The CDR3 consists of 14 residues. Written as DNA, the CDR3 is TGTGCCAGCAGCTCCGGGACAGTGAATCAGCCCCAGCATTTT. This sequence encodes CASSSGTVNQPQHF.

This clone showed up just once. This chain links TRBV29-1 with TRBJ2-5; 9 bases agree with TRBD2. This CDR3 is built from 13 residues. The V gene end was trimmed by 7 bases and the J gene end by 2 bases; junction bases not matched to a gene: 5. CDR1 SQVTM and CDR2 ANQGSEA come from the germline V gene. The CDR3 is CSERTSAQETQYF. The CDR3 region has the DNA TGCAGCGAACGGACTAGCGCTCAAGAGACCCAGTACTTC.